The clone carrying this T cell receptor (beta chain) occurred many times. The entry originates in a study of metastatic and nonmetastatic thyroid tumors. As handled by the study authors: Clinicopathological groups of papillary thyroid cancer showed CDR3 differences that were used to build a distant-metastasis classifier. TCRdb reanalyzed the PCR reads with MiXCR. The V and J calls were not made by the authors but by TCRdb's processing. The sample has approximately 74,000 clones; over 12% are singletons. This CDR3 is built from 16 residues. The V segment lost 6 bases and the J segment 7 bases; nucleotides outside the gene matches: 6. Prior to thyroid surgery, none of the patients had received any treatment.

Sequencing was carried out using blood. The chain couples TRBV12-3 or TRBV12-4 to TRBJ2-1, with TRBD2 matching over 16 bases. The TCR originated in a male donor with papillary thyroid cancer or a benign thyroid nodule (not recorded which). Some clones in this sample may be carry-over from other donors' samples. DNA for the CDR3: TGTGCCAGCAGATCGGGACTAGCGGGAGGGCGAAATGAGCAGTTCTTC. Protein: CASRSGLAGGRNEQFF.